These 9 T cell receptor beta chains share one sample of origin, sequenced in a study of blood T cell repertoires in COVID-19. Sequenced by immunoSEQ multiplex PCR; TCRdb stores in-frame clones only, minus some. The sample carries 110,000 or so clones, roughly 80% recorded once. Sequencing was carried out using peripheral blood. Receptor source: a man between 45 and 60 years old with acute or convalescent COVID-19.

This clone was observed once. The chain joins TRBV6-5 to TRBJ2-3; D is perhaps TRBD2 (6 bases). This CDR3 has 14 residues. The germline CDR1 and CDR2 sequences are MNHEY and SVGAGI. The ends were cut back, 7 bases at V and 3 bases at J, with 14 bases in the middle. CDR3 in DNA: TGTGCCAGCACCAAGGGGCGGGAAACAGATACGCAGTATTTT. Translated: CASTKGRETDTQYF.

The CDR3 is CATSRVDNPTNEKLFF. The CDR3, as DNA: TGTGCCACCAGCAGAGTAGACAACCCAACTAATGAAAAACTGTTTTTT. The gene calls are TRBV15 and TRBJ1-4, with D unresolved. V was shortened by 1 base and J by 0 bases, with 9 bases between the two germline ends. This CDR3 region has 16 residues. The germline V gene encodes CDR1 LNHNV and CDR2 YYDKDF (reference sequence).

The chain carries TRBV6-5 and TRBJ1-1; the D gene is possibly TRBD1 (5 bases). The V and J ends lost 4 bases and 2 bases respectively, with 8 bases between them. The CDR3 has 13 residues. CDR1 is MNHEY, CDR2 SVGAGI, per germline. The CDR3 DNA is TGTGCCAGCAGTTTGACAGCTAACACTGAAGCTTTCTTT. Protein product: CASSLTANTEAFF.

CDR3 amino acids: CASSNSGRPPDTQYF. The DNA of the CDR3 is TGTGCCAGCAGCAATAGCGGGAGGCCCCCAGATACGCAGTATTTT. The rearrangement joins TRBV6-5 to TRBJ2-3; 10 positions agree with TRBD2. The V gene's germline CDR1 is MNHEY and CDR2 SVGAGI. The CDR3 totals 15 residues. J gave up 4 bases and V 6 bases, and 7 bases lay outside the gene matches.

The chain has TRBV30 and TRBJ2-7; a weak D match, TRBD2 (6 bases). Germline V CDR1 and CDR2: GTSNPN, SVGIG (reference sequence). The CDR3 is 11 amino acids. V was clipped by 4 bases and J by 3 bases, with 7 bases between them. The CDR3 sequence is CAWKEGYEQYF. The CDR3, as DNA: TGTGCCTGGAAGGAGGGCTACGAGCAGTACTTC.

Of note for this clone: The same CDR3 can be traced to other DNA sequences in this sample. The CDR3 DNA is TGTGCCAGCAGCTTACAGGTGACCTACGAGCAGTACTTC. The encoded protein is CASSLQVTYEQYF. The V call is TRBV7-9, the J call TRBJ2-7; D gene ambiguous. This CDR3 contains 13 residues. The germline CDR1 and CDR2 sequences are SEHNR and FQNEAQ (reference sequence). Between the trimmed V and J ends, which lost 2 bases and 2 bases, there was a span of 7 bases.

This clone was recorded a few times. The chain recombines TRBV2 with TRBJ1-1; a possible D gene is TRBD1 (6 bases). The CDR3 length is 16 residues. Germline lookup yields CDR1 SNHLY and CDR2 FYNNEI. Trimming took off 4 bases at V and 2 bases at J, with 17 bases between the two ends. CDR3 DNA: TGTGCCAGCAGTGGGACAGTCGTTATTCCAAACACTGAAGCTTTCTTT. Its protein product is CASSGTVVIPNTEAFF.

The J gene is TRBJ1-3, the V gene TRBV9, with 9 bases aligning to TRBD1. CDR3 size: 21 residues. V was pared by 4 bases and J by 0 bases, with 20 bases of the junction left unmatched. Germline V gives CDR1 SGDLS, CDR2 YYNGEE. CDR3 in DNA: TGTGCCAGCAGCAAAACCCTTTACAGGGGGCGGGACGATAGCTCTGGAAACACCATATATTTT. Its translation is CASSKTLYRGRDDSSGNTIYF.

J is TRBJ1-6 and V is TRBV28, with 9 bases fitting TRBD1. V dropped 5 bases and J dropped 0; count of bases not matched to a gene: 11. The length of the CDR3 is 19 residues. Germline CDR1 reads MDHEN; CDR2 reads SYDVKM. The CDR3 sequence: CASSPYPGTGSSYNSPLHF. In nucleotides, the CDR3 is TGTGCCAGCAGTCCATATCCCGGGACAGGGAGCTCCTATAATTCACCCCTCCACTTT.